This passage covers 18 T cell receptor beta chains from one sample sequenced in a study of shared clonotypes between healthy human individuals. Sequenced by immunoSEQ multiplex PCR; TCRdb stores in-frame clones only, minus some. The sample carries roughly 1,500,000 clones, around 98.5% recorded once. Material: naive CD4+ T cells sorted from blood. Subset reported: CD45RA+ positively selected. Source of these receptors: a man aged 25 to 40 in good health.

The CDR3 region is CASTCIRDGESNTEAFF. The DNA for the CDR3 is TGTGCCAGCACCTGTATCCGGGACGGGGAATCGAACACTGAAGCTTTCTTT. The chain couples TRBV21-1 to TRBJ1-1. TRBV21-1 is shown as a pseudogene. The CDR3 runs 17 residues.

This chain joins TRBV21-1 and TRBJ1-5. TRBV21-1 is a pseudogene locus. There are 17 residues in the CDR3. The CDR3 protein is CASSKATTQNSNQPQHF. The CDR3 nucleotides read TGTGCCAGCAGCAAAGCTACGACGCAGAATAGCAATCAGCCCCAGCATTTT.

The chain has TRBV7-3 and TRBJ2-2, with TRBD2 identical over 9 bases. CDR3 length: 19 amino acids. V was clipped by 1 base and J by 0 bases; unmatched bases: 9. In germline, CDR1 is SGHTA, CDR2 FQGTGA. CDR3 loop: CASSLKVGLARTNTGELFF. In nucleotides, the CDR3 is TGTGCCAGCAGCTTAAAGGTTGGACTAGCGAGAACGAACACCGGGGAGCTGTTTTTT.

The V and J genes are TRBV9 and TRBJ2-6, with no clear D. CDR1 and CDR2 from the germline V gene are SGDLS and YYNGEE. This CDR3 contains 16 residues. V lost 0 bases, J lost 0 bases, and 7 bases lay in between. CDR3 coding DNA: TGTGCCAGCAGCGTAGGAGTACGCTCTGGGGCCAACGTCCTGACTTTC. Translation: CASSVGVRSGANVLTF.

This chain links TRBV6-1 with TRBJ2-4, with 7 bases fitting TRBD1. The germline V gene encodes CDR1 MNHNS and CDR2 SASEGT. The CDR3 sequence is 13 residues long. The trim removed 7 bases at V and 6 bases at J, leaving 6 bases unmatched. Written as DNA, the CDR3 is TGTGCCAGCAAACAGGGGAGTGGAAACATTCAGTACTTC. Encoded protein: CASKQGSGNIQYF.

This chain links TRBV28 with TRBJ1-2; D may be TRBD1 (5 bases). Germline values: CDR1 MDHEN, CDR2 SYDVKM. The CDR3 loop spans 14 amino acids. The ends were cut back, 4 bases at V and 5 bases at J, with 14 bases in the middle. The CDR3 nucleotides are TGTGCCAGCAGTTCCGGGACTCTTTGGTATGGCTACACCTTC. Translation: CASSSGTLWYGYTF.

V usage is TRBV19 and J usage is TRBJ1-3, with TRBD1 matching 7 bases. The length of the CDR3 is 14 residues. CDR1 is LNHDA and CDR2 is SQIVND in the germline V gene (reference sequence). V trimming: 6 bases; J trimming: 8 bases; junction bases outside the gene matches: 10. As DNA, the CDR3 is TGTGCCAGTAGCCAAAGGGGGCGCGGTGACACCATATATTTT. Residues: CASSQRGRGDTIYF.

The chain has TRBV5-4 and TRBJ2-1; 13 bases map to TRBD2. Germline-derived CDR1 and CDR2 are SGHNT and YYREEE (reference sequence). The CDR3 contains 19 residues. J was trimmed by 0 bases and V by 0 bases; bases with no gene match: 6. DNA for the CDR3: TGTGCCAGCAGCTTGGGGGCACTAGCGGGAGGGGGCTCCTACAATGAGCAGTTCTTC. It encodes CASSLGALAGGGSYNEQFF.

The V gene is TRBV5-1, the J gene TRBJ2-3; 7 bases align to TRBD1. Germline V gene lookup returns CDR1 SGHRS and CDR2 YFSETQ. CDR3 length equals 15 residues. V was pared by 0 bases and J by 6 bases, with 7 bases of the junction left unmatched. The CDR3 is CASSLGQGLADTQYF. The DNA for the CDR3 is TGCGCCAGCAGCTTGGGACAGGGCCTGGCGGATACGCAGTATTTT.

V and J are TRBV9 and TRBJ1-4; D is unresolved. The CDR3 covers 13 residues. The germline gives CDR1 SGDLS, CDR2 YYNGEE. The ends were cut back, 4 bases at V and 5 bases at J, with 9 bases in the middle. CDR3 in amino acids: CASSPNPNEKLFF. The DNA of the CDR3 is TGTGCCAGCAGCCCAAACCCGAATGAAAAACTGTTTTTT.

This sequence joins TRBV27 and TRBJ2-2, with 7 bases fitting TRBD2. This CDR3 has 17 amino acids. J gave up 1 base and V 4 bases, and 9 bases lay outside the gene matches. Germline CDR1 and CDR2: MNHEY and SMNVEV (reference sequence). The CDR3 nucleotides read TGTGCCAGCAGTTCCCCAAGGTCTAGCGGGAACACCGGGGAGCTGTTTTTT. It yields the protein CASSSPRSSGNTGELFF.

The rearrangement uses TRBV18 and TRBJ1-3; D is perhaps TRBD1 (5 bases). CDR3 length: 14 amino acids. The germline CDR1 and CDR2 sequences are KGHSH and LQKENI. V lost 1 base, J lost 4 bases, and 8 bases lay in between. CDR3 sequence (DNA): TGTGCCAGCTCACCACTGGGGGTCGGAAACACCATATATTTT. This sequence encodes CASSPLGVGNTIYF.

The chain has TRBV9 and TRBJ1-2; D gene uncertain. Between the trimmed V and J ends, which lost 4 bases and 8 bases, there was a span of 9 bases. CDR1 is SGDLS, CDR2 YYNGEE, per germline. This CDR3 is 11 amino acids long. The CDR3 DNA sequence: TGTGCCAGCAGCTCCGGTCTCGGCTACACCTTC. It yields the protein CASSSGLGYTF. Complete variable domain (other parts from reference TRBV9 and TRBJ1-2): DSGVTQTPKHLITATGQRVTLRCSPRSGDLSVYWYQQSLDQGLQFLIQYYNGEERAKGNILERFSAQQFPDLHSELNLSSLELGDSALYFCASSSGLGYTFGSGTRLTVV.

The CDR3 nucleotides are TGTGCCAGCAGCCGGGACAGAGACTCCTACGAGCAGTACTTC. It translates to CASSRDRDSYEQYF. The chain recombines TRBV7-9 with TRBJ2-7; 7 bases fit TRBD1. Trimming removed 5 bases from V and 0 bases from J; junction bases left unmatched: 4. Germline V CDR1 and CDR2: SEHNR, FQNEAQ (reference sequence). The CDR3 covers 14 residues. Full variable domain (rest looked up from reference TRBV7-9 and TRBJ2-7): DTGVSQNPRHKITKRGQNVTFRCDPISEHNRLYWYRQTLGQGPEFLTYFQNEAQLEKSRLLSDRFSAERPKGSFSTLEIQRTEQGDSAMYLCASSRDRDSYEQYFGPGTRLTVT.

The J gene is TRBJ2-2, the V gene TRBV7-3; D is possibly TRBD2 (6 bases). V gave up 5 bases and J gave up 6 bases, with 31 bases separating them. In germline, CDR1 is SGHTA, CDR2 FQGTGA. CDR3 length equals 20 residues. CDR3 nucleotides: TGTGCCAGCAGCACTTCCGGGACTTGTTTTGTTTATCCCCCCCCCGGGGAGCTGTTTTTT. Translated, it gives CASSTSGTCFVYPPPGELFF.

The chain combines TRBV5-1 with TRBJ2-7, with 7 bases fitting TRBD1. The germline V gene encodes CDR1 SGHRS and CDR2 YFSETQ. The CDR3 runs 13 residues. The trim removed 2 bases at V and 3 bases at J, leaving 2 bases unmatched. The CDR3, as DNA: TGCGCCAGCAGCTTTCGACAGGGCTACGAGCAGTACTTC. It codes for CASSFRQGYEQYF.

The J gene is TRBJ2-5, the V gene TRBV5-1, with D hard to call. V was cut by 0 bases and J by 2 bases, with 11 bases left in between. The germline V gene has CDR1 SGHRS and CDR2 YFSETQ. The CDR3 spans 15 residues. The CDR3, as DNA: TGCGCCAGCAGCTTGGGTACTCGCGATCAAGAGACCCAGTACTTC. Protein: CASSLGTRDQETQYF.

The chain couples TRBV30 to TRBJ2-1; 10 positions match TRBD2. The CDR3 spans 16 residues. CDR1 is GTSNPN, CDR2 SVGIG, per germline (reference sequence). The V and J ends lost 2 bases and 2 bases, in that order; junction bases with no gene match: 6. As DNA, the CDR3 is TGTGCCTGGAGTATTCTAGCGGGAGTCCCCTACAATGAGCAGTTCTTC. It yields the protein CAWSILAGVPYNEQFF.